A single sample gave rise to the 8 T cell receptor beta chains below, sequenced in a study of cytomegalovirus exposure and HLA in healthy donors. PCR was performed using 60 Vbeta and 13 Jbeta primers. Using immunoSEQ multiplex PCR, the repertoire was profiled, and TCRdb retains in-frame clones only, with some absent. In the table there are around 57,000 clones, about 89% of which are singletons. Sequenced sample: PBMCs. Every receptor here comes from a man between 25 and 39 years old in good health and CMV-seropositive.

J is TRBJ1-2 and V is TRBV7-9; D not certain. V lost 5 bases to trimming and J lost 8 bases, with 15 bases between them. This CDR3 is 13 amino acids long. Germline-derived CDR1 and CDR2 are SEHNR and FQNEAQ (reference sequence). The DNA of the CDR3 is TGTGCCAGCAGCCTAACCGGAGAGGGAGGCTACACCTTC. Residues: CASSLTGEGGYTF.

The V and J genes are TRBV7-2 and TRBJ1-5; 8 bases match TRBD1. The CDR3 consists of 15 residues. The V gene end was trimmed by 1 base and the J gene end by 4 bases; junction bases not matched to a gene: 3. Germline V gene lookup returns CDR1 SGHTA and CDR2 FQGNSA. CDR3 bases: TGTGCCAGCAGCTTAGACAGGGGGAGAAATCAGCCCCAGCATTTT. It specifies CASSLDRGRNQPQHF.

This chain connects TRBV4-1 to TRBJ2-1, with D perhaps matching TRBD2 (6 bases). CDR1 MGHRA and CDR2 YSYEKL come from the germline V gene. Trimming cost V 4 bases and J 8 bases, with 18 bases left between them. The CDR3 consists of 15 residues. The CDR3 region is CASSPILGGLYEQFF. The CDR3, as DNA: TGCGCCAGCAGCCCCATCTTGGGAGGACTCTATGAGCAGTTCTTC.

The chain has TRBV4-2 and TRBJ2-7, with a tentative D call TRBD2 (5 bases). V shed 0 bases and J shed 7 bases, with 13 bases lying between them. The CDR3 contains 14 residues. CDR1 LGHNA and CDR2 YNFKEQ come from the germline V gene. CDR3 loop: CASSQEALSGEQYF. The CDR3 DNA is TGTGCCAGCAGCCAAGAAGCTCTCTCGGGGGAGCAGTACTTC.

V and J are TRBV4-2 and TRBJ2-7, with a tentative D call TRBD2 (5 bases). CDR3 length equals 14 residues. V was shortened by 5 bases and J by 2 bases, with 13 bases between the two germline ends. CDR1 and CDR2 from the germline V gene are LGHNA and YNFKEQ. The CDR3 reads CASSLRGSAYEQYF. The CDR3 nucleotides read TGTGCCAGCAGCTTAAGAGGGAGCGCCTACGAGCAGTACTTC.

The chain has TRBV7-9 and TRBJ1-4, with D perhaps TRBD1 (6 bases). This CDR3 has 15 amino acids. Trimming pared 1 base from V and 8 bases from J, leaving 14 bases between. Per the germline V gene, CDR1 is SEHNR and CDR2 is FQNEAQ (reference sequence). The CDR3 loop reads CASSLGYREGEKLFF. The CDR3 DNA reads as TGTGCCAGCAGCTTAGGCTACAGGGAAGGCGAAAAACTGTTTTTT.

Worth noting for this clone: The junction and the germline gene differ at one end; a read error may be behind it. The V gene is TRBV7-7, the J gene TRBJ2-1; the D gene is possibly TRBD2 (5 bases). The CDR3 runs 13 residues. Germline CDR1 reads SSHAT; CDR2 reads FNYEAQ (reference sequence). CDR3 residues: CASSLFRENEQFF. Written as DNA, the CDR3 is TGTGCTAGCAGCCTTTTTCGGGAAAATGAGCAGTTCTTC. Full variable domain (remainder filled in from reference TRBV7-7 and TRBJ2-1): GAGVSQSPRYKVTKRGQDVTLRCDPISSHATLYWYQQALGQGPEFLTYFNYEAQPDKSGLPSDRFSAERPEGSISTLTIQRTEQRDSAMYRCASSLFRENEQFFGPGTRLTVL.

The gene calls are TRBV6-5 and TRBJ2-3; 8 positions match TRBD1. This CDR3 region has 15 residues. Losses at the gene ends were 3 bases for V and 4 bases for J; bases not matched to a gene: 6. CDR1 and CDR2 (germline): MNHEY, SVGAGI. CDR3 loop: CASSYRTGTADTQYF. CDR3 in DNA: TGTGCCAGCAGTTATCGGACAGGGACAGCAGATACGCAGTATTTT.